The 30 T cell receptor beta chains below all came from one sample that was sequenced in a study of CD8+ T cells in alopecia areata. Extracted RNA was reverse transcribed into cDNA, the sequencing template. Sequenced by immunoSEQ multiplex PCR; TCRdb stores in-frame clones only, minus some. Of about 140,000 clones in the sample, about 51% were seen once. The treatment denotes: oral pan-JAK inhibitor, 5-10 mg twice daily. The sequencing here drew on CD8+ T cells sorted from blood, taken at week 4, from a patient treated with tofacitinib. The receptors come from a human donor with alopecia areata.

This chain joins TRBV7-9 and TRBJ2-7; TRBD2 might be the D (5 bases). Germline CDR1 is SEHNR and CDR2 is FQNEAQ (reference sequence). V was pared by 6 bases and J by 2 bases, with 20 bases between. The CDR3 is made up of 16 amino acids. Here the CDR3 DNA reads TGTGCCAGCAGTCCTAACCGCGGTAGCGCAACCTACGAGCAGTACTTC. This codes for CASSPNRGSATYEQYF.

This clone was found a few times. The V call is TRBV23-1, the J call TRBJ1-6, with D hard to call. TRBV23-1 is annotated as an ORF whose role is uncertain. Trimming shortened V by 4 bases and J by 0 bases, and 7 bases separated the two germline ends. This CDR3 contains 15 residues. The CDR3 region has the DNA TGCGCCAGCAGTCGGGAAAGCTCCTATAATTCACCCCTCCACTTT. It is translated as CASSRESSYNSPLHF.

This clone was counted a few times. One end of the junction does not line up with germline, which may come from a read error. The V call is TRBV7-9, the J call TRBJ1-2, with D perhaps matching TRBD1 (5 bases). CDR1 is SEHNR, CDR2 FQNEAQ, per germline (reference sequence). The CDR3 spans 13 residues. CDR3 sequence reads: CASSLVRGRGSTF. In DNA, the CDR3 is TGTGCCAGCAGCTTAGTCCGGGGCCGGGGCTCCACCTTC.

This clone was detected a few times. V is TRBV2 and J is TRBJ2-7; 10 nucleotides line up with TRBD1. The CDR3 consists of 15 residues. The J segment lost 0 bases and the V segment lost 6 bases, leaving 5 bases of the junction unmatched. Germline CDR1 reads SNHLY; CDR2 reads FYNNEI. The CDR3 is CASRDRGSSSYEQYF. For the CDR3, the DNA is TGTGCCAGCAGGGACAGGGGGTCAAGCTCCTACGAGCAGTACTTC.

Worth noting for this clone: Germline is not matched at one junction end, which may reflect a read error. The chain employs TRBV7-7 and TRBJ2-2; maybe TRBD1 (5 bases). Germline assignment: CDR1 SSHAT and CDR2 FNYEAQ (reference sequence). The CDR3 loop spans 21 amino acids. DNA of the CDR3: TGTGCTAGCAGCTCCGGACAAGACCGAAGTGAAGGGCAGACAAACACCGGGGAGCTGTTTTTT. It encodes CASSSGQDRSEGQTNTGELFF.

This CDR3 reads CAWSGHDGTSGGPISYEQYF. CDR3 DNA: TGTGCCTGGAGTGGGCATGACGGGACTAGCGGGGGACCCATATCCTACGAGCAGTACTTC. The chain combines TRBV30 with TRBJ2-7, with TRBD2 identical over 14 bases. The ends lost 1 base at V and 1 base at J; junction bases unmatched: 15. From germline, CDR1 is GTSNPN and CDR2 SVGIG (reference sequence). This CDR3 is 20 amino acids long.

With respect to this clone: Additional DNA sequences in this sample encode the identical CDR3. V usage is TRBV29-1 and J usage is TRBJ2-1, with D tentatively TRBD1 or TRBD2 (5 bases each). The CDR3 contains 12 residues. The V and J ends lost 6 bases and 6 bases respectively, with 12 bases between them. The V gene's germline CDR1 is SQVTM and CDR2 ANQGSEA. CDR3 nucleotide sequence: TGCAGCGTAGAGGGACGACTCAATGAGCAGTTCTTC. It specifies CSVEGRLNEQFF.

The chain couples TRBV7-2 to TRBJ1-5, with 8 bases that match TRBD1. V dropped 5 bases and J dropped 3; count of bases not matched to a gene: 6. The germline V gene encodes CDR1 SGHTA and CDR2 FQGNSA. The CDR3 has 15 amino acids. The CDR3 sequence: CASSRRTGPNQPQHF. The DNA for the CDR3 is TGTGCCAGCAGCAGGCGGACAGGGCCCAATCAGCCCCAGCATTTT. Using reference TRBV7-2 and TRBJ1-5 for the parts outside the CDR3, the full variable domain is GAGVSQSPSNKVTEKGKDVELRCDPISGHTALYWYRQSLGQGLEFLIYFQGNSAPDKSGLPSDRFSAERTGGSVSTLTIQRTQQEDSAVYLCASSRRTGPNQPQHFGDGTRLSIL.

CDR3 nucleotides: TGTGCCAGCAGTTTGTCTATCGGGATGCTGAACACTGAAGCTTTCTTT. Amino acid sequence: CASSLSIGMLNTEAFF. The chain recombines TRBV27 with TRBJ1-1; D unresolved. The CDR3 has 16 amino acids. Germline values: CDR1 MNHEY, CDR2 SMNVEV (reference sequence). Trimming cost V 3 bases and J 0 bases, with 14 bases left between them.

The chain carries TRBV10-2 and TRBJ1-5; D perhaps matches TRBD1 (5 bases). Deletions cut 3 bases from V and 3 bases from J, with 9 bases between. This CDR3 region has 14 residues. Looked up from germline, CDR1 is WSHSY and CDR2 is SAAADI. The CDR3 loop is CASSDSGLNQPQHF. The CDR3 region has the DNA TGCGCCAGCAGTGACTCAGGGCTCAATCAGCCCCAGCATTTT.

Written as DNA, the CDR3 is TGCGCCAGCAGTGAGTCTAGCACAGATACGCAGTATTTT. Amino acid sequence: CASSESSTDTQYF. The gene calls are TRBV10-2 and TRBJ2-3; no clear D. CDR1 and CDR2 (germline): WSHSY, SAAADI. Trimming removed 0 bases from V and 0 bases from J, with 1 base in between. CDR3 length: 13 amino acids.

This clone has just one count. This sequence joins TRBV5-4 and TRBJ2-1; TRBD1 matches at 9 bases. Germline CDR1 reads SGHNT; CDR2 reads YYREEE (reference sequence). This CDR3 is 15 amino acids long. Unmatched junction bases numbered 3, after V lost 2 bases and J lost 3 bases. CDR3 in DNA: TGTGCCAGCAGCTTACCGACAGGGGGCTACAATGAGCAGTTCTTC. Its translation is CASSLPTGGYNEQFF.

The J gene is TRBJ2-7, the V gene TRBV4-2; a weak D match, TRBD2 (5 bases). Germline CDR1 is LGHNA and CDR2 is YNFKEQ. The ends were cut back, 4 bases at V and 7 bases at J, with 11 bases in the middle. This CDR3 has 12 amino acids. This chain's CDR3 is CASSPTGWEQYF. In DNA form, the CDR3 reads TGTGCCAGCAGCCCAACGGGGTGGGAGCAGTACTTC.

In its sample, this clone was seen a few times. The chain combines TRBV30 with TRBJ2-5; 7 nucleotides line up with TRBD1. Germline loops: CDR1 GTSNPN, CDR2 SVGIG (reference sequence). Trimming at V came to 3 bases and at J to 6 bases, leaving 7 bases not matched to a gene. This CDR3 contains 13 residues. The CDR3 DNA is TGTGCCTGGAGCCCCGACAGGGATCAGACCCAGTACTTC. Protein: CAWSPDRDQTQYF.

The V and J genes are TRBV10-3 and TRBJ2-2; D call uncertain. V was cut by 2 bases and J by 5 bases, with 9 bases left in between. The CDR3 covers 14 residues. Germline assignment: CDR1 ENHRY and CDR2 SYGVKD. DNA for the CDR3: TGTGCCATCAGTGAGCCGGACGGAACCGGGGAGCTGTTTTTT. Its protein is CAISEPDGTGELFF.

The chain links TRBV30 to TRBJ1-3, with D perhaps matching TRBD1 (6 bases). The ends were cut back, 8 bases at V and 0 bases at J, with 8 bases in the middle. The germline V gene encodes CDR1 GTSNPN and CDR2 SVGIG (reference sequence). There are 12 residues in the CDR3. The DNA of the CDR3 is TGTGCCCTGGGGGCCTCTGGAAACACCATATATTTT. Translating it yields CALGASGNTIYF.

This clone was found once. The DNA of the CDR3 is TGTGCCAGCAGCTTAGCTCAGGGGCGGTCACCCCTCCACTTT. Translation gives CASSLAQGRSPLHF. V is TRBV11-2 and J is TRBJ1-6, with D possibly matching TRBD1 (6 bases). The V gene lost 1 base and the J gene lost 10 bases, with 11 bases spanning the gap. The CDR3 has 14 residues. Germline CDR1 reads SGHAT; CDR2 reads FQNNGV. The entire variable domain, with the rest obtained from reference TRBV11-2 and TRBJ1-6, is as follows: EAGVAQSPRYKIIEKRQSVAFWCNPISGHATLYWYQQILGQGPKLLIQFQNNGVVDDSQLPKDRFSAERLKGVDSTLKIQPAKLEDSAVYLCASSLAQGRSPLHFGNGTRLTVT.

This clone was seen only a few times. The chain combines TRBV12-5 with TRBJ2-2, with D possibly being TRBD2 (5 bases). Trimming cost V 4 bases and J 8 bases, with 20 bases left between them. This CDR3 contains 16 residues. Germline values: CDR1 LGHNT, CDR2 FRNRAP. Here the CDR3 reads CASGSPRRGIWGELFF. The CDR3 nucleotides are TGTGCTAGTGGTTCCCCCCGACGGGGTATTTGGGGGGAGCTGTTTTTT.

V usage is TRBV7-2 and J usage is TRBJ2-5, with 8 positions matching TRBD1. The trim removed 5 bases at V and 4 bases at J, leaving 6 bases unmatched. Germline lookup yields CDR1 SGHTA and CDR2 FQGNSA. This CDR3 spans 14 amino acids. CDR3 sequence reads: CASSTWTGRETQYF. For the CDR3, the DNA is TGTGCCAGCAGCACCTGGACAGGGAGAGAGACCCAGTACTTC.

The chain uses TRBV4-2 and TRBJ2-2; no clear D. Germline V gene data show CDR1 as LGHNA and CDR2 as YNFKEQ. V gave up 0 bases and J gave up 7 bases, with 9 bases separating them. CDR3 length: 14 residues. The CDR3 DNA reads TGTGCCAGCAGCCAAGATTTCTCCGGCGGGGAGCTGTTTTTT. Protein: CASSQDFSGGELFF.

A few counts support this clone. The genes are TRBV30 and TRBJ2-7; D call uncertain. This CDR3 spans 12 amino acids. Germline assignment: CDR1 GTSNPN and CDR2 SVGIG (reference sequence). V was shortened by 2 bases and J by 7 bases, with 12 bases between the two germline ends. The CDR3: CAWSWVGSEQYF. CDR3 DNA sequence: TGTGCCTGGAGTTGGGTGGGAAGTGAGCAGTACTTC.

The chain joins TRBV6-6 to TRBJ2-3; no clear D gene. This CDR3 is built from 16 residues. Germline-derived CDR1 and CDR2 are MNHNY and SVGAGI (reference sequence). The V end lost 2 bases, the J end lost 0 bases, and 12 bases lay between the germline ends. The CDR3 spells CASSYSDTGSTDTQYF. CDR3 DNA: TGTGCCAGCAGTTACAGTGACACCGGGAGCACAGATACGCAGTATTTT.

The chain carries TRBV12-5 and TRBJ2-7; tentatively, D is TRBD1 or TRBD2 (5 bases each). The CDR3 is made up of 14 amino acids. The ends were cut back, 6 bases at V and 3 bases at J, with 15 bases in the middle. The germline V gene has CDR1 LGHNT and CDR2 FRNRAP. In DNA, the CDR3 is TGTGCTAGTGGCTCGGGAATAGGGGTCTACGAGCAGTACTTC. Its translation is CASGSGIGVYEQYF. The full variable domain, its missing parts supplied by reference TRBV12-5 and TRBJ2-7, is DARVTQTPRHKVTEMGQEVTMRCQPILGHNTVFWYRQTMMQGLELLAYFRNRAPLDDSGMPKDRFSAEMPDATLATLKIQPSEPRDSAVYFCASGSGIGVYEQYFGPGTRLTVT.

The rearrangement links TRBV27 to TRBJ1-6; D not resolved. V was cut by 4 bases and J by 3 bases, with 10 bases left in between. Germline lookup yields CDR1 MNHEY and CDR2 SMNVEV (reference sequence). The CDR3 loop spans 15 amino acids. CDR3 region: CASSSPAVYNSPLHF. The DNA for the CDR3 is TGTGCCAGCAGTTCCCCAGCCGTCTATAATTCACCCCTCCACTTT.

This chain joins TRBV4-3 and TRBJ2-7; TRBD2 is a possible D gene (6 bases). In germline, CDR1 is LGHNA, CDR2 YSLEER. The CDR3 length is 15 residues. With 0 bases removed from V and 3 bases from J, the gap between germline ends came to 12 bases. The CDR3 region has the DNA TGCGCCAGCAGCCAAGATGCGGGACCGAGCTACGAGCAGTACTTC. It specifies CASSQDAGPSYEQYF.

This clone was seen a handful of times. The chain links TRBV10-3 to TRBJ2-5, with D unclear. This CDR3 has 12 amino acids. Germline V gene sequence: CDR1 ENHRY, CDR2 SYGVKD. V gave up 0 bases and J gave up 3 bases, with 2 bases separating them. CDR3 in amino acids: CAISESEETQYF. In nucleotides, the CDR3 is TGTGCCATCAGTGAGTCCGAAGAGACCCAGTACTTC.

The V call is TRBV4-1, the J call TRBJ2-2; 7 positions agree with TRBD2. CDR3 length: 15 residues. V was clipped by 1 base and J by 4 bases; unmatched bases: 3. Per the germline V gene, CDR1 is MGHRA and CDR2 is YSYEKL. CDR3 sequence: CASSQVWGGTGELFF. Written as DNA, the CDR3 is TGCGCCAGCAGCCAAGTCTGGGGGGGCACCGGGGAGCTGTTTTTT.

The V and J genes are TRBV29-1 and TRBJ2-7, with D unresolved. This CDR3 comprises 15 residues. Between the trimmed V and J ends, which lost 4 bases and 1 base, there was a span of 17 bases. CDR1 is SQVTM and CDR2 is ANQGSEA in the germline V gene. The CDR3 loop reads CSVAGGDHPSYEQYF. DNA for the CDR3: TGCAGCGTTGCAGGCGGAGATCACCCGTCCTACGAGCAGTACTTC.

The chain recombines TRBV27 with TRBJ2-2; 7 nucleotides match TRBD1. Germline CDR1 MNHEY, CDR2 SMNVEV (reference sequence). V lost 7 bases and J lost 3; bases outside the gene matches: 5. CDR3 length: 14 residues. CDR3 protein: CASTITGDTGELFF. CDR3 nucleotide sequence: TGTGCCAGCACGATAACAGGGGACACCGGGGAGCTGTTTTTT.

V usage is TRBV19 and J usage is TRBJ1-6; 10 nucleotides match TRBD1. Germline CDR1 and CDR2: LNHDA and SQIVND (reference sequence). Germline trimming cut 5 bases from V and 9 bases from J; bases unmatched to any gene: 4. The CDR3 is 14 amino acids. The chain's CDR3 is CASSARDRGSPLHF. In DNA form, the CDR3 reads TGTGCCAGTAGTGCTCGGGACAGGGGTTCACCCCTCCACTTT.